A selection of T cell receptor beta chains follows, all from one sample in a study of OX40 agonist ivuxolimab in advanced cancers. Generated by immunoSEQ multiplex PCR, the TCRdb table keeps only in-frame clones and is missing some. Of about 70,000 clones in the sample, around nine tenths are singletons; the top ten hold about 2.2%. The starting material was CD4+ or CD8+ T cells sorted from blood, obtained in a trial of the OX40 agonist ivuxolimab. The receptors were gathered from an adult with an advanced solid tumor such as melanoma, head and neck, liver or kidney cancer. CDR3s include the opening cysteine and the closing phenylalanine or tryptophan. D genes are given only for firm matches. The size of a clone is reported for some rows only, either as once, few or many, or as a class for expanded clones.

clone size	J gene	V gene	D gene	CDR3 protein	CDR3 DNA
NA	TRBJ1-1	TRBV2	NA	CASSEAPGGLGTEAFF	TGTGCCAGCAGTGAGGCTCCGGGTGGCTTAGGCACTGAAGCTTTCTTT
NA	TRBJ2-3	TRBV5-1	NA	CASRPHPDTDTQYF	TGCGCCAGCAGACCTCACCCGGACACAGATACGCAGTATTTT
NA	TRBJ2-3	TRBV28	NA	CASSPRRDTQYF	TGTGCCAGCAGCCCGCGACGGGATACGCAGTATTTT
NA	TRBJ1-4	TRBV11-3	NA	CASIPGPTNEKLFF	TGTGCCAGCATTCCGGGGCCAACTAATGAAAAACTGTTTTTT
once	TRBJ1-2	TRBV2	TRBD1	CASSGPRTGGSYGYTF	TGTGCCAGCAGTGGGCCCCGGACAGGGGGAAGCTATGGCTACACCTTC
NA	TRBJ1-5	TRBV5-1	NA	CASSLGSGQNQPQHF	TGCGCCAGCAGCTTGGGGTCAGGACAGAATCAGCCCCAGCATTTT
NA	TRBJ2-5	TRBV18	TRBD2	CASSPSLAGVETQYF	TGTGCCAGCTCACCCTCCCTAGCGGGAGTAGAGACCCAGTACTTC
once	TRBJ2-5	TRBV5-1	TRBD2	CASSGSGGAGETQYF	TGCGCCAGCAGCGGTAGCGGGGGGGCAGGAGAGACCCAGTACTTC
NA	TRBJ1-4	TRBV28	NA	CASYTGQGEKLFF	TGTGCCAGCTATACAGGGCAGGGGGAAAAACTGTTTTTT
NA	TRBJ1-2	TRBV30	NA	CAWSVTGYTF	TGTGCCTGGAGTGTAACTGGCTACACCTTC
NA	TRBJ2-7	TRBV15	TRBD1	CATGQGGFYEQYF	TGTGCCACCGGACAGGGGGGGTTCTACGAGCAGTACTTC
NA	TRBJ2-1	TRBV29-1	TRBD1	CSVGPGQGTNEQFF	TGCAGCGTTGGCCCAGGACAGGGGACAAATGAGCAGTTCTTC
NA	TRBJ1-1	TRBV6-4	NA	CASSDGTIAFF	TGTGCCAGCAGTGACGGGACAATAGCTTTCTTT
NA	TRBJ1-4	TRBV4-3	NA	CASSRGLSNEKLFF	TGCGCCAGCAGCCGGGGACTTAGTAATGAAAAACTGTTTTTT
NA	TRBJ2-2	TRBV5-3	NA	CARTNLGPRKGTGELFF	TGTGCCAGAACCAACCTGGGACCTCGGAAGGGGACCGGGGAGCTGTTTTTT
few	TRBJ2-1	TRBV6-6	TRBD1	CASIEGQGTSYNEQFF	TGTGCCAGCATTGAGGGACAGGGGACCTCCTACAATGAGCAGTTCTTC
NA	TRBJ1-5	TRBV7-2	NA	CASSRRTGPNYSNQPQHF	TGTGCCAGCAGCCGAAGGACGGGGCCCAATTATAGCAATCAGCCCCAGCATTTT
NA	TRBJ2-3	TRBV19	TRBD2	CATLAGGRQDTQYF	TGTGCCACCCTAGCGGGAGGGCGACAGGATACGCAGTATTTT
once	TRBJ2-7	TRBV4-2	TRBD2	CASSPRTSEPYEQYF	TGTGCCAGCAGCCCGAGGACTAGCGAACCCTACGAGCAGTACTTC
NA	TRBJ2-1	TRBV11-3	TRBD1	CASSLEQGSYNEQFF	TGTGCCAGCAGCTTAGAACAGGGGTCCTACAATGAGCAGTTCTTC
NA	TRBJ2-7	TRBV7-2	NA	CASSPLGAGHEQYF	TGTGCCAGCAGCCCTCTGGGGGCGGGCCACGAGCAGTACTTC
NA	TRBJ2-2	TRBV5-1	TRBD2	CASSPGTSTGELFF	TGCGCCAGCAGCCCCGGGACTAGTACTGGGGAGCTGTTTTTT
NA	TRBJ2-4	TRBV7-9	NA	CASSLGNGQIRGIQYF	TGTGCCAGCAGCTTAGGGAACGGACAGATTCGTGGCATTCAGTACTTC
NA	TRBJ1-2	TRBV7-6	TRBD1	CASSLGTGGYGYTF	TGTGCCAGCAGCTTAGGGACAGGGGGCTATGGCTACACCTTC
NA	TRBJ1-2	TRBV5-4	NA	CASSQGGDYGYTF	TGTGCCAGCAGTCAAGGGGGAGACTATGGCTACACCTTC
NA	TRBJ2-3	TRBV12-5	TRBD2	CASGLGLAGVTDTQYF	TGTGCTAGTGGCCTAGGACTAGCGGGAGTGACAGATACGCAGTATTTT
NA	TRBJ2-3	TRBV4-1	NA	CASSQSRSGFTDTQYF	TGCGCCAGCAGCCAAAGTAGGAGCGGGTTCACAGATACGCAGTATTTT
NA	TRBJ2-3	TRBV7-2	TRBD1	CASSRPGQGTDTQYF	TGTGCCAGCAGCAGACCGGGACAGGGAACAGATACGCAGTATTTT
NA	TRBJ2-3	TRBV7-7	NA	CASSLLAGANTDTQYF	TGTGCCAGCAGCTTACTGGCGGGGGCGAACACAGATACGCAGTATTTT
NA	TRBJ2-5	TRBV7-2	TRBD1	CASSSGQVQETQYF	TGTGCCAGCAGCTCCGGACAGGTGCAAGAGACCCAGTACTTC
NA	TRBJ2-5	TRBV4-2	TRBD2	CASSQVGTSGNGETQYF	TGTGCCAGCAGCCAAGTGGGGACTAGCGGGAATGGAGAGACCCAGTACTTC
NA	TRBJ2-7	TRBV5-1	NA	CASSYTDGITYEQYF	TGCGCCAGCAGCTACACGGACGGAATTACCTACGAGCAGTACTTC
once	TRBJ1-6	TRBV2	NA	CASSPDRASYNSPLHF	TGTGCCAGCAGTCCGGACCGAGCCTCCTATAATTCACCCCTCCACTTT
NA	TRBJ1-4	TRBV28	NA	CATRRGWGSINEKLFF	TGTGCCACGAGGAGAGGGTGGGGGAGTATTAATGAAAAACTGTTTTTT
NA	TRBJ1-1	TRBV28	NA	CASSLVGTEAFF	TGTGCCAGCAGTTTAGTGGGGACTGAAGCTTTCTTT
once	TRBJ2-1	TRBV7-2	TRBD2	CASSLVERGGKEFF	TGTGCCAGCAGCTTAGTCGAGCGGGGGGGCAAGGAGTTCTTC
NA	TRBJ1-1	TRBV30	NA	CALNPGATEAFF	TGTGCCTTAAATCCAGGGGCCACTGAAGCTTTCTTT
NA	TRBJ2-3	TRBV14	NA	CASSHKSSLTDTQYF	TGTGCCAGCAGCCATAAGAGTTCCTTAACAGATACGCAGTATTTT
NA	TRBJ2-4	TRBV12-2	NA	CASRLALAGRLAKNIQYF	TGTGCAAGTCGCTTAGCTCTAGCGGGACGCCTAGCCAAAAACATTCAGTACTTC
NA	TRBJ2-7	TRBV7-9	NA	CASSLAGGPYEQYF	TGTGCCAGCAGCTTAGCGGGGGGGCCCTACGAGCAGTACTTC
NA	TRBJ2-2	TRBV6-4	TRBD2	CASSPGLDNTGELFF	TGTGCCAGCAGCCCGGGACTAGATAACACCGGGGAGCTGTTTTTT
NA	TRBJ2-5	TRBV28	NA	CASSPPTGRETQYF	TGTGCCAGCAGTCCTCCGACAGGGAGGGAGACCCAGTACTTC
NA	TRBJ2-3	TRBV6-5	NA	CASSSPKEDTQYF	TGTGCCAGCAGTTCACCTAAAGAGGATACGCAGTATTTT
NA	TRBJ1-1	TRBV6-6	NA	CASSYGWGREDTEAFF	TGTGCCAGCAGTTATGGGTGGGGCCGGGAGGACACTGAAGCTTTCTTT
NA	TRBJ2-3	TRBV10-3	TRBD2	CATGLAGDTQYF	TGTGCCACCGGACTAGCGGGAGATACGCAGTATTTT
NA	TRBJ2-5	TRBV7-2	TRBD2	CASSLDTSGGPKYF	TGTGCCAGCAGCTTAGATACTAGCGGGGGCCCAAAGTACTTC